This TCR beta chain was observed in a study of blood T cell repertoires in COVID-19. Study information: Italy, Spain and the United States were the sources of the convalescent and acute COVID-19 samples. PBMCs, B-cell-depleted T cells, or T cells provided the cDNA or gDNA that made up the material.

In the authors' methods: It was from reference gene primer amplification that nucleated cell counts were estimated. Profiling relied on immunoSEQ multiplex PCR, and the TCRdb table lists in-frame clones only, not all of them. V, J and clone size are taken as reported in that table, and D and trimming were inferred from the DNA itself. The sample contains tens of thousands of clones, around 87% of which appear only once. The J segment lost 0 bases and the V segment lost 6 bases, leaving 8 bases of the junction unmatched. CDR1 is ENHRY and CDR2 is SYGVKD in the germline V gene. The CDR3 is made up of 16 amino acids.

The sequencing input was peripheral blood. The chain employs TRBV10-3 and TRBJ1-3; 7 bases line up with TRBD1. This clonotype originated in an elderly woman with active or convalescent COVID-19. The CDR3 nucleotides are TGTGCCATCAGCGATCCGACAGGGACCTCTGGAAACACCATATATTTT. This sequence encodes CAISDPTGTSGNTIYF.